Listed here are 8 T cell receptor beta chains from one sample, sequenced in a study of PD-1 blockade in classical Hodgkin lymphoma. The assay was immunoSEQ multiplex PCR, and TCRdb's table has in-frame clones only and misses some. The table lists tens of thousands of clones, 88% of them singletons. As to time point: newly diagnosed, previously untreated cHL patient sample. Magnetic negative selection purified CD4+ T cells from thawed PBMCs. Sequencing was performed on CD4+ T cells from blood. The receptors come from a human donor with classical Hodgkin lymphoma.

V gene TRBV29-1 combines with J gene TRBJ2-1, with D unresolved. V was trimmed by 5 bases and J by 2 bases, leaving 7 bases between them. Germline lookup yields CDR1 SQVTM and CDR2 ANQGSEA. The CDR3 is 12 residues long. This chain's CDR3 is CSVSGPYNEQFF. DNA for the CDR3: TGCAGCGTTTCTGGCCCCTACAATGAGCAGTTCTTC.

The CDR3 sequence is CASNPSGGGTQYF. The DNA of the CDR3 is TGTGCCAGTAATCCTAGCGGCGGGGGGACCCAGTACTTC. This chain links TRBV19 with TRBJ2-5, with 7 bases that match TRBD2. Germline V gene lookup returns CDR1 LNHDA and CDR2 SQIVND (reference sequence). CDR3 size: 13 residues. V lost 7 bases and J lost 7; bases outside the gene matches: 9.

V and J are TRBV15 and TRBJ1-2, with 7 bases aligning to TRBD1. The germline V gene has CDR1 LNHNV and CDR2 YYDKDF (reference sequence). V shed 4 bases, J shed 6 bases, and the junction held 5 bases outside the gene matches. The CDR3 totals 13 residues. This CDR3 reads CATSTRQGNGYTF. DNA for the CDR3: TGTGCCACCAGCACCCGACAGGGAAATGGCTACACCTTC.

The V call is TRBV6-1, the J call TRBJ2-7, with D perhaps TRBD1 (6 bases). CDR1 is MNHNS and CDR2 is SASEGT in the germline V gene. The CDR3 loop spans 16 amino acids. Trimming removed 3 bases at V and 3 bases at J, with 18 bases between. The CDR3 sequence: CASSESDRPKLYEQYF. CDR3 bases: TGTGCCAGCAGTGAGTCAGACAGGCCCAAGCTCTACGAGCAGTACTTC.

The J gene is TRBJ2-5, the V gene TRBV5-1; 8 nucleotides match TRBD2. Germline loops: CDR1 SGHRS, CDR2 YFSETQ. The V gene end was trimmed by 4 bases and the J gene end by 9 bases; junction bases not matched to a gene: 11. The CDR3 is 14 residues long. The CDR3 reads CASSGAGTSMSQYF. CDR3 nucleotide sequence: TGCGCCAGCAGCGGGGCCGGGACTAGTATGTCCCAGTACTTC. Together with reference TRBV5-1 and TRBJ2-5, the CDR3 gives the full variable domain: KAGVTQTPRYLIKTRGQQVTLSCSPISGHRSVSWYQQTPGQGLQFLFEYFSETQRNKGNFPGRFSGRQFSNSRSEMNVSTLELGDSALYLCASSGAGTSMSQYFGPGTRLLVL.

This clone appeared once. The V call is TRBV10-3, the J call TRBJ1-1; D remains unclear. V lost 3 bases to trimming and J lost 2 bases, with 7 bases between them. The CDR3 runs to 13 residues. Per germline, CDR1 ENHRY and CDR2 SYGVKD. Here the CDR3 reads CAISDGLNTEAFF. The CDR3 DNA reads TGTGCCATCAGTGATGGTCTTAACACTGAAGCTTTCTTT.

The chain has TRBV5-5 and TRBJ1-3; D is perhaps TRBD1 (5 bases). Deletions cut 0 bases from V and 4 bases from J, with 5 bases between. CDR1 is SGHKS and CDR2 is YYEKEE in the germline V gene (reference sequence). The CDR3 runs 13 residues. CDR3 amino acids: CASSLAGGNTIYF. The CDR3 DNA reads as TGTGCCAGCAGCTTGGCAGGGGGAAACACCATATATTTT.

The chain has TRBV28 and TRBJ1-3, with D perhaps TRBD1 (5 bases). V lost 3 bases and J lost 2, with 11 bases in between. Germline V lookup: CDR1 MDHEN, CDR2 SYDVKM. The CDR3 has 15 residues. This CDR3 reads CASSFQGGAGNTIYF. The DNA for the CDR3 is TGTGCCAGCAGTTTCCAGGGAGGCGCTGGAAACACCATATATTTT.